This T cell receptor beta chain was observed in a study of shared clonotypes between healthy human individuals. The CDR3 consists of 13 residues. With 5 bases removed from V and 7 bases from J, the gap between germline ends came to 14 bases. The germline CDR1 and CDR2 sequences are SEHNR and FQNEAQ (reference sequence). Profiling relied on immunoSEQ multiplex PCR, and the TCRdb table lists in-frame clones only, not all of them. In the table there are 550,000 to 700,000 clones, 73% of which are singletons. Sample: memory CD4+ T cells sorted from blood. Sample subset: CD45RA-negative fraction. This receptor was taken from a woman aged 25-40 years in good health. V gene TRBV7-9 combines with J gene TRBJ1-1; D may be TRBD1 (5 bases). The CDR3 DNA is TGTGCCAGCAGCCTAAACCCGACAGTTGAAGCTTTCTTT. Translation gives CASSLNPTVEAFF.